Described below is a single T cell receptor (beta chain) sequence and its context. This record belongs to a study of blood T cell repertoires in COVID-19. The overall study: From the United States, Italy and Spain came samples of acute and convalescent COVID-19. T cells, B-cell-depleted T cells, or PBMCs supplied cDNA or gDNA.

Trimming shortened V by 1 base and J by 5 bases, and 2 bases separated the two germline ends. The length of the CDR3 is 11 residues. The germline gives CDR1 SGHAT, CDR2 FQNNGV. Assay used: immunoSEQ multiplex PCR; TCRdb lists only in-frame clones, some missing. This table holds some 220,000 clones, roughly four fifths found once. Sequenced sample: peripheral blood. The TCR originated in a woman aged 60-75 years with acute or convalescent COVID-19. This sequence joins TRBV11-2 and TRBJ2-5; D not certain. For the CDR3, the DNA is TGTGCCAGCAGCTTAGCGGAGACCCAGTACTTC. It is translated as CASSLAETQYF. The full variable domain, with the rest looked up from reference TRBV11-2 and TRBJ2-5, is EAGVAQSPRYKIIEKRQSVAFWCNPISGHATLYWYQQILGQGPKLLIQFQNNGVVDDSQLPKDRFSAERLKGVDSTLKIQPAKLEDSAVYLCASSLAETQYFGPGTRLLVL.